The 24 T cell receptor beta chains in this list originate from one sample, sequenced in a study of blood T cell repertoires in COVID-19. Profiling relied on immunoSEQ multiplex PCR, and the TCRdb table lists in-frame clones only, not all of them. The sample yields a few hundred thousand clones, about nine tenths seen once. The specimen was peripheral blood. The receptors shown here come from a woman aged 30 to 39 who had recovered from COVID-19.

The CDR3 sequence is CASTKGTGAGWDQPQHF. For the CDR3, the DNA is TGTGCCAGTACCAAGGGGACAGGGGCCGGTTGGGATCAGCCCCAGCATTTT. The genes are TRBV19 and TRBJ1-5; 10 positions match TRBD1. Germline CDR1 LNHDA, CDR2 SQIVND (reference sequence). Losses at the gene ends were 7 bases for V and 5 bases for J; bases not matched to a gene: 14. The CDR3 runs to 17 residues.

V is TRBV24-1 and J is TRBJ2-2, with 9 bases identical to TRBD1. Trimming removed 3 bases from V and 5 bases from J; junction bases left unmatched: 6. From germline, CDR1 is KGHDR and CDR2 SFDVKD. The CDR3 contains 16 residues. CDR3 in DNA: TGTGCCACCAGTGATCTCCGACAGGGGGGGACCGGGGAGCTGTTTTTT. As protein: CATSDLRQGGTGELFF.

The chain is built from TRBV7-6 and TRBJ2-7, with D tentatively TRBD1 (7 bases). The germline V gene has CDR1 SGHVS and CDR2 FNYEAQ. V gave up 4 bases and J gave up 7 bases, with 11 bases separating them. The CDR3 sequence is 12 residues long. The CDR3 sequence is CASSSQGREQYF. Written as DNA, the CDR3 is TGTGCCAGCAGCTCACAGGGGAGGGAGCAGTACTTC.

The V gene is TRBV5-1, the J gene TRBJ1-1; D is ambiguous. Trimming left V 0 bases short and J 5 bases short, with 11 bases between. Germline CDR1 is SGHRS and CDR2 is YFSETQ. The CDR3 sequence is 14 residues long. CDR3 DNA sequence: TGCGCCAGCAGCTTGGTCGGGGTAGGGACTGAAGCTTTCTTT. Encoded protein: CASSLVGVGTEAFF.

The V and J genes are TRBV2 and TRBJ1-3; weak D call: TRBD1 (6 bases). Trimming pared 4 bases from V and 8 bases from J, leaving 15 bases between. The CDR3 runs to 14 residues. The germline V gene encodes CDR1 SNHLY and CDR2 FYNNEI. CDR3 in amino acids: CASSVQGPAHTIYF. CDR3 coding DNA: TGTGCCAGCAGTGTACAGGGACCTGCGCACACCATATATTTT.

The chain uses TRBV6-2 or TRBV6-3 and TRBJ2-3; D is possibly TRBD2 (6 bases). V was shortened by 0 bases and J by 3 bases, with 19 bases between the two germline ends. Germline-derived CDR1 and CDR2 are MNHEY and SVGEGT. The CDR3 extends over 18 amino acids. In nucleotides, the CDR3 is TGTGCCAGCAGTTACTCGTCCAAGGGGACTTACAAAACAGATACGCAGTATTTT. Translated: CASSYSSKGTYKTDTQYF.

The chain uses TRBV5-1 and TRBJ2-7, with 12 bases lining up with TRBD2. The CDR3 contains 16 residues. Germline V gene data show CDR1 as SGHRS and CDR2 as YFSETQ. After removal of 0 bases from V and 7 bases from J, the junction contained 8 bases not matched to a gene. The CDR3 DNA is TGCGCCAGCAGCTTGGAGCCTAGCGGGGGGGCTCGGGAGCAGTACTTC. It yields the protein CASSLEPSGGAREQYF.

The rearrangement links TRBV6-5 to TRBJ2-7, with 11 nucleotides matching TRBD1. The CDR3 has 15 amino acids. Unmatched junction bases numbered 5, after V lost 4 bases and J lost 3 bases. Germline CDR1 reads MNHEY; CDR2 reads SVGAGI. The CDR3 DNA reads as TGTGCCAGCAGTTCGGGCGGGACAGGGGGCTACGAGCAGTACTTC. Its protein product is CASSSGGTGGYEQYF.

The chain combines TRBV7-9 with TRBJ1-2; TRBD1 matches at 7 bases. Germline CDR1 SEHNR, CDR2 FQNEAQ (reference sequence). This CDR3 contains 15 residues. Losses at the gene ends were 5 bases for V and 8 bases for J; bases not matched to a gene: 14. The CDR3 DNA is TGTGCCAGCAGCCCGACAGGGATGGGTGTAAGCGGCTACACCTTC. This codes for CASSPTGMGVSGYTF. The full variable domain, rest sourced from reference TRBV7-9 and TRBJ1-2, is DTGVSQNPRHKITKRGQNVTFRCDPISEHNRLYWYRQTLGQGPEFLTYFQNEAQLEKSRLLSDRFSAERPKGSFSTLEIQRTEQGDSAMYLCASSPTGMGVSGYTFGSGTRLTVV.

The chain combines TRBV19 with TRBJ2-4, with 9 positions matching TRBD1. Germline values: CDR1 LNHDA, CDR2 SQIVND (reference sequence). The CDR3 consists of 15 residues. J gave up 3 bases and V 5 bases, and 5 bases lay outside the gene matches. CDR3: CASSRDRGFKNIQYF. The CDR3 DNA reads as TGTGCCAGTAGTCGCGACAGGGGGTTCAAAAACATTCAGTACTTC.

CDR3 in DNA: TGTGCCAGCAGTCGTTCCGGGACAGAGAACACTGAAGCTTTCTTT. Residues: CASSRSGTENTEAFF. This sequence joins TRBV11-1 and TRBJ1-1; 7 nucleotides align to TRBD1. CDR3 size: 15 residues. Germline V gives CDR1 SGHAT, CDR2 FQDESV (reference sequence). J lost 1 base, V lost 6 bases, and 8 bases had no gene match.

The V gene is TRBV6-6, the J gene TRBJ1-1, with D tentatively TRBD1 (6 bases). Germline values: CDR1 MNHNY, CDR2 SVGAGI (reference sequence). This CDR3 is built from 13 residues. V was clipped by 8 bases and J by 0 bases, with 10 bases between them. The DNA for the CDR3 is TGTGCCAGCGAAGGACAGTTGAACACTGAAGCTTTCTTT. Protein: CASEGQLNTEAFF.

The V call is TRBV5-1, the J call TRBJ2-5; 8 bases match TRBD1. Trimming removed 3 bases from V and 5 bases from J; junction bases left unmatched: 9. This CDR3 has 15 residues. CDR1 is SGHRS and CDR2 is YFSETQ in the germline V gene. The CDR3 DNA reads as TGCGCCAGCAGCTACCTACAGGGGGAAGAGGAGACCCAGTACTTC. This codes for CASSYLQGEEETQYF.

This chain joins TRBV10-3 and TRBJ1-2; maybe TRBD1 (5 bases). CDR1 and CDR2 (germline): ENHRY, SYGVKD. The CDR3 loop spans 14 amino acids. The V end lost 2 bases, the J end lost 1 base, and 8 bases lay between the germline ends. The CDR3: CAISEGGVNYGYTF. The DNA of the CDR3 is TGTGCCATCAGTGAGGGAGGGGTTAACTATGGCTACACCTTC.

The chain combines TRBV7-9 with TRBJ2-7, with D possibly matching TRBD2 (5 bases). V lost 3 bases to trimming and J lost 3 bases, with 9 bases between them. Germline V gene lookup returns CDR1 SEHNR and CDR2 FQNEAQ (reference sequence). The CDR3 spans 13 residues. CDR3 loop: CASSLPGSYEQYF. The CDR3 DNA follows: TGTGCCAGCAGCTTGCCGGGAAGCTACGAGCAGTACTTC.

The chain is built from TRBV15 and TRBJ2-5; 14 nucleotides align to TRBD2. Germline CDR1 and CDR2: LNHNV and YYDKDF (reference sequence). The CDR3 sequence is 19 residues long. V lost 1 base and J lost 5; bases outside the gene matches: 12. The CDR3 region has the DNA TGTGCCACCAGCAGAGGGGGGCGGACAGGGACTAGCGGGGGCGAGACCCAGTACTTC. It is translated as CATSRGGRTGTSGGETQYF.

The chain couples TRBV12-3 or TRBV12-4 to TRBJ2-3; the D gene is possibly TRBD1 (5 bases). This CDR3 contains 12 residues. V shed 5 bases and J shed 6 bases, with 9 bases lying between them. CDR3 coding DNA: TGTGCCAGCAGTCGACAGCTGGATACGCAGTATTTT. Translation gives CASSRQLDTQYF.

The V and J genes are TRBV7-2 and TRBJ1-1, with D perhaps matching TRBD1 (6 bases). Germline V gene data show CDR1 as SGHTA and CDR2 as FQGNSA. The CDR3 spans 13 residues. V was cut by 5 bases and J by 1 base, with 8 bases left in between. CDR3 amino acids: CASSMTGNTEAFF. CDR3 nucleotides: TGTGCCAGCAGCATGACAGGGAACACTGAAGCTTTCTTT.

This clone was observed a few times. This sequence joins TRBV11-2 and TRBJ1-3; D is possibly TRBD1 (5 bases). The CDR3 is made up of 16 amino acids. Looked up from germline, CDR1 is SGHAT and CDR2 is FQNNGV. The V end was cut by 2 bases, the J end by 3 bases, with 14 bases between. DNA of the CDR3: TGTGCCAGCAGCTTAATTAGGGGAACTGGTGGAAACACCATATATTTT. Amino acid sequence: CASSLIRGTGGNTIYF.

In its sample, this clone was seen once. This chain connects TRBV2 to TRBJ1-2; D is ambiguous. The germline CDR1 and CDR2 sequences are SNHLY and FYNNEI. The V and J ends lost 1 base and 3 bases respectively, with 9 bases between them. The CDR3 covers 14 residues. In DNA, the CDR3 is TGTGCCAGCAGTGAAGGCAGGTTCGACTATGGCTACACCTTC. This sequence encodes CASSEGRFDYGYTF.

J is TRBJ2-3 and V is TRBV30; no definite D call. The CDR3 contains 15 residues. The germline V gene encodes CDR1 GTSNPN and CDR2 SVGIG (reference sequence). V was cut by 0 bases and J by 2 bases, with 12 bases left in between. In DNA, the CDR3 is TGTGCCTGGAGTGTAGCTGTCCATATCACAGATACGCAGTATTTT. This gives the protein CAWSVAVHITDTQYF. The full variable domain, with the rest looked up from reference TRBV30 and TRBJ2-3, is SQTIHQWPATLVQPVGSPLSLECTVEGTSNPNLYWYRQAAGRGLQLLFYSVGIGQISSEVPQNLSASRPQDRQFILSSKKLLLSDSGFYLCAWSVAVHITDTQYFGPGTRLTVL.

V usage is TRBV5-1 and J usage is TRBJ2-7; D gene uncertain. V lost 1 base, J lost 5 bases, and 7 bases lay in between. Per the germline V gene, CDR1 is SGHRS and CDR2 is YFSETQ. CDR3 length: 12 residues. In nucleotides, the CDR3 is TGCGCCAGCAGCTTGACCAGTGACGAGCAGTACTTC. Amino acid sequence: CASSLTSDEQYF.

This clone came up a few times. The chain carries TRBV4-3 and TRBJ2-7, with no clear D. The CDR3 is 17 residues long. V was pared by 0 bases and J by 2 bases, with 17 bases between. Looked up from germline, CDR1 is LGHNA and CDR2 is YSLEER. The CDR3 DNA reads TGCGCCAGCAGCCAAGATCGACGAGGTGGCCTAACCTACGAGCAGTACTTC. Amino acids: CASSQDRRGGLTYEQYF.

This clone was seen only once. V and J are TRBV5-5 and TRBJ1-5, with 8 bases fitting TRBD1. The V segment lost 4 bases and the J segment 5 bases; nucleotides outside the gene matches: 8. Germline assignment: CDR1 SGHKS and CDR2 YYEKEE (reference sequence). The CDR3 is 15 amino acids. CDR3 DNA sequence: TGTGCCAGCAGCCGGATAACAGGGGGAGATCAGCCCCAGCATTTT. Protein sequence: CASSRITGGDQPQHF.